Following are 6 T cell receptor beta chains from one sample sequenced in a study of cytomegalovirus exposure and HLA in healthy donors. Generated by immunoSEQ multiplex PCR, the TCRdb table keeps only in-frame clones and is missing some. The sample shows about 240,000 clones, approximately 86% of them seen only once. Sequencing used PBMCs. These receptors all come from a woman in her thirties in good health and CMV-seropositive.

The chain employs TRBV6-5 and TRBJ2-7, with a possible D match to TRBD1 (6 bases). The ends were cut back, 2 bases at V and 5 bases at J, with 13 bases in the middle. CDR1 MNHEY and CDR2 SVGAGI come from the germline V gene. This CDR3 spans 14 amino acids. For the CDR3, the DNA is TGTGCCAGCAGTTACACGTCAGGGGTGGACGAGCAGTACTTC. Encoded protein: CASSYTSGVDEQYF.

The genes are TRBV29-1 and TRBJ2-5, with 8 nucleotides matching TRBD2. The CDR3 is 15 residues long. Germline values: CDR1 SQVTM, CDR2 ANQGSEA. V trimming: 7 bases; J trimming: 2 bases; junction bases outside the gene matches: 12. The CDR3 DNA follows: TGCAGCGCGGTCACGAGACTAGCGCCTCAAGAGACCCAGTACTTC. The encoded protein is CSAVTRLAPQETQYF.

The chain has TRBV6-1 and TRBJ2-1; 8 positions agree with TRBD2. With 0 bases clipped from V and 6 bases from J, the junction kept 7 bases outside the gene matches. The length of the CDR3 is 16 residues. The V gene's germline CDR1 is MNHNS and CDR2 SASEGT. CDR3 in amino acids: CASSEAVGLVSNEQFF. In nucleotides, the CDR3 is TGTGCCAGCAGTGAAGCAGTGGGACTAGTTTCCAATGAGCAGTTCTTC.

The chain is built from TRBV5-4 and TRBJ2-2, with TRBD2 as a possible D gene (6 bases). Trimming shortened V by 2 bases and J by 5 bases, and 7 bases separated the two germline ends. CDR1 and CDR2 from the germline V gene are SGHNT and YYREEE (reference sequence). The CDR3 consists of 13 residues. As DNA, the CDR3 is TGTGCCAGCAGCTTCCGGGGGACCGGGGAGCTGTTTTTT. Residues: CASSFRGTGELFF.

This chain connects TRBV28 to TRBJ1-2, with D possibly matching TRBD1 (5 bases). Trimming removed 0 bases at V and 4 bases at J, with 9 bases between. In germline, CDR1 is MDHEN, CDR2 SYDVKM. The CDR3 covers 14 residues. The CDR3 region has the DNA TGTGCCAGCAGTTTATGGCAGGGCGGCTATGGCTACACCTTC. Its protein product is CASSLWQGGYGYTF.

This rearrangement joins TRBV6-6 to TRBJ1-2; TRBD1 aligns across 8 bases. J lost 8 bases, V lost 2 bases, and 1 base had no gene match. Germline CDR1 MNHNY, CDR2 SVGAGI (reference sequence). The CDR3 is 12 amino acids. The CDR3 coding sequence is TGTGCCAGCAGTTACGGGGACAGGGGCTACACCTTC. This codes for CASSYGDRGYTF.